The rows below give T cell receptor beta chains drawn from one sample of a study of blood T cell repertoires in COVID-19. Clones were read by immunoSEQ multiplex PCR, and TCRdb kept only the in-frame ones, dropping some. This sample has about 240,000 clones, with 86% found just once. The specimen was peripheral blood. Every receptor here comes from a man aged 80 or over with acute or convalescent COVID-19. Each CDR3 is given with its conserved first and last residue. The order of the fields is clone size, V gene, CDR3 protein. Size is stated for part of the rows, as once, few or many counts, or as a class when the clone is expanded.

>once|TRBV19
CASSPGQAISYNEQFF
>NA|TRBV18
CASSPGTGVYEQYF
>NA|TRBV11-3
CASSSAREDEQYF
>NA|TRBV25-1
CASSSGDSLPGLITLFF
>many|TRBV6-5
CASSLQGSGANVLTF
>once|TRBV28
CASSLTGREKLFF
>NA|TRBV2
CASSATEIEQFF
>NA|TRBV2
CASRLQFNQPQHF
>NA|TRBV6-4
CASSDHFGKDEQFF
>NA|TRBV5-1
CASSFRGASTEAFF
>few|TRBV19
CASTPGHSWEPLHF
>NA|TRBV6-5
CASSYSRQNTGELFF
>NA|TRBV28
CASSSPTVDTEAFF
>once|TRBV19
CASSIGRGAGETQYF
>NA|TRBV27
CASTPGGLAGNNEQFF
>NA|TRBV19
CASRTSGAHNEQFF
>once|TRBV5-4
CASSLGDRSNTEAFF
>NA|TRBV25-1
CASNRGGTLYEQYF
>NA|TRBV28
CASSLESKGYTF
>NA|TRBV29-1
CSVKLAGGFTDTQYF
>once|TRBV15
CATSRGLGGTGELFF
>NA|TRBV6-6
CASRPSGSKGEQYF
>NA|TRBV5-1
CASSSSPGLTEAFF
>NA|TRBV15
CATSRDRTGGTEAFF
>few|TRBV5-4
CASSRGLTGPYEQYF
>NA|TRBV28
CASSLGLRPGYTF
>NA|TRBV27
CASSLRGSAYEQYF
>NA|TRBV28
CASSLSGGSTEAFF
>NA|TRBV5-1
CASSEGLAGTHEQFF
>once|TRBV7-9
CASSLVAGNTEAFF
>NA|TRBV19
CASSIDPRDKNTEAFF
>NA|TRBV15
CATSRADNYNEQFF
>NA|TRBV28
CASSLLGGLSEKLFF
>NA|TRBV27
CASSLGHTDTQYF
>NA|TRBV6-1
CASSEPPGATYEQYF
>NA|TRBV2
CASSQELTSTDTQYF
>NA|TRBV2
CASSEGRVNTEAFF
>few|TRBV6-4
CASSVNRANTGELFF
>NA|TRBV28
CASRGQGDTEAFF
>NA|TRBV7-9
CASSEIYEQYF
>NA|TRBV19
CASSPRQGPTEAFF